This T cell receptor (beta chain) derives from a study of blood T cell repertoires in COVID-19. The CDR3 runs 14 residues. Germline assignment: CDR1 MNHEY and CDR2 SVGAGI. V lost 5 bases, J lost 5 bases, and 3 bases stayed unmatched. This clone has a single count. Participants were aged about 18 to 100 years, lived in 20 to 25 US areas, and enrolled virtually. Donors of Cohort 3 who recovered were those that had two negative PCRs, clearance, or symptom resolution. In the authors' methods: Scientists estimated how many nucleated cells there were by amplifying reference gene primers. Produced via immunoSEQ multiplex PCR; TCRdb's table is partial and in-frame only. That table furnishes V, J and clone size, whereas the DNA furnished D and trimming. The data show 150,000 to 200,000 clones, with roughly four fifths seen just once and approximately 10% held by the top ten.

Sequencing input: PBMCs or T cells enriched from blood (not recorded which). The chain links TRBV6-5 to TRBJ2-2, with 9 bases identical to TRBD1. The clonotype comes from a man aged 45-65 years who had recovered from COVID-19. The CDR3 reads CASSPGQGTGELFF. The CDR3 DNA reads TGTGCCAGCAGTCCGGGACAGGGAACCGGGGAGCTGTTTTTT.